This T cell receptor beta chain came from a study of CD8 T cells in ankylosing spondylitis. General study findings and limits: A TCR beta motif of 8 or 9 highly homologous variants appeared characteristic of ankylosing spondylitis blood. Disease-associated clones were CD8+ and fairly uncommon in peripheral blood. In ankylosing spondylitis patients, matched synovial fluid reportedly showed significant enrichment of disease-linked clones.

Trimming removed 5 bases from V and 7 bases from J; junction bases left unmatched: 14. The CDR3 length is 16 residues. It was by quantitative 5'-RACE with molecular barcodes that TCR beta libraries were made. TCRdb processed the 5' RACE reads anew with MiXCR; each CDR3 protein has one entry. Of 150,000 to 200,000 distinct CDR3 sequences detected, 30% to 40% appear once; the ten largest clones hold 4.5% to 6%. This clonotype was found a few times. What it recognizes is unknown. The receptor comes from a male donor with ankylosing spondylitis. The sequencing input was synovial fluid, either unsorted or a sorted T cell fraction (not recorded which). The chain uses TRBV12-3 or TRBV12-4 and TRBJ2-3; 8 bases agree with TRBD1. The CDR3 protein is CASSANRGKGRNTQYF. The CDR3 DNA is TGTGCCAGCAGTGCAAACAGGGGGAAAGGTAGAAATACGCAGTATTTT.